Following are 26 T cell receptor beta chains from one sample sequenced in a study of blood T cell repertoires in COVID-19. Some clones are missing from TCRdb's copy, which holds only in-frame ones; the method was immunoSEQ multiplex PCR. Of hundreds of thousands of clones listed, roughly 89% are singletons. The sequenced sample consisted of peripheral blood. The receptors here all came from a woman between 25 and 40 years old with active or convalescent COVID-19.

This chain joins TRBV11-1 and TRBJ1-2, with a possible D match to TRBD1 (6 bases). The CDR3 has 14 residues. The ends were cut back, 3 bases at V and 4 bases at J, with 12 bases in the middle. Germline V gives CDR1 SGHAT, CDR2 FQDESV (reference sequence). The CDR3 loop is CASSLGAALYGYTF. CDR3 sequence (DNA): TGTGCCAGCAGCTTGGGGGCTGCCCTCTATGGCTACACCTTC.

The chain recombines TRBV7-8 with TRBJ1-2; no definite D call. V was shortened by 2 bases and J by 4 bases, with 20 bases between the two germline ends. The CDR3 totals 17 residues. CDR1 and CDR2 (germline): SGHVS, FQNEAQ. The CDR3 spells CASSLTGRRVRGYGYTF. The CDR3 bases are TGTGCCAGCAGCTTAACGGGCAGAAGGGTCCGGGGCTATGGCTACACCTTC.

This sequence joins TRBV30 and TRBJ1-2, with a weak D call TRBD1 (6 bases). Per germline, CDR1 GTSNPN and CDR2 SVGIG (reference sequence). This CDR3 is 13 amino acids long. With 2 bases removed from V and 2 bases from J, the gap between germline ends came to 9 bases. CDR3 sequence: CAWSRQGNYGYTF. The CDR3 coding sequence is TGTGCCTGGAGTAGGCAGGGGAACTATGGCTACACCTTC.

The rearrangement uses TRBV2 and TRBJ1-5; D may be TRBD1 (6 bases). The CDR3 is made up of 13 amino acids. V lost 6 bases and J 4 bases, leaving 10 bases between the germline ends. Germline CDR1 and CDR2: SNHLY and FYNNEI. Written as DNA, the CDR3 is TGTGCCAGCAGATATGACAGGAATCAGCCCCAGCATTTT. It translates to CASRYDRNQPQHF. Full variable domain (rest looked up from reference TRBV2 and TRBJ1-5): EPEVTQTPSHQVTQMGQEVILRCVPISNHLYFYWYRQILGQKVEFLVSFYNNEISEKSEIFDDQFSVERPDGSNFTLKIRSTKLEDSAMYFCASRYDRNQPQHFGDGTRLSIL.

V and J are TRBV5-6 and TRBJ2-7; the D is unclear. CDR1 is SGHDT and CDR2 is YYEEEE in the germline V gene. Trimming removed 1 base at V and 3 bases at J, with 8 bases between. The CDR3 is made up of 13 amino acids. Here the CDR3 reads CASSLRKHYEQYF. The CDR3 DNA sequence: TGTGCCAGCAGCTTGCGAAAACACTACGAGCAGTACTTC.

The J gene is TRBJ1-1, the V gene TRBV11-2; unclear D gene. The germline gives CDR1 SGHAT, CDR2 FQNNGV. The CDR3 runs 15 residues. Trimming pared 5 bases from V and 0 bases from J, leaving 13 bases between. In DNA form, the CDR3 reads TGTGCCAGCAGCCAAGGCGGCTACATGAACACTGAAGCTTTCTTT. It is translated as CASSQGGYMNTEAFF.

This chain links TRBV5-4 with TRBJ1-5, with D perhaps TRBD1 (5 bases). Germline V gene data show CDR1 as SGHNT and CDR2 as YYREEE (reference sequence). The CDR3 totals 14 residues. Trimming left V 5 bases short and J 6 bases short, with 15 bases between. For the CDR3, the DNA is TGTGCCAGCAGTCTGGGGGGATGGGGTCAGCCCCAGCATTTT. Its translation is CASSLGGWGQPQHF. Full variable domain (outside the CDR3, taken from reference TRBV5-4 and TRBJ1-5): ETGVTQSPTHLIKTRGQQVTLRCSSQSGHNTVSWYQQALGQGPQFIFQYYREEENGRGNFPPRFSGLQFPNYSSELNVNALELDDSALYLCASSLGGWGQPQHFGDGTRLSIL.

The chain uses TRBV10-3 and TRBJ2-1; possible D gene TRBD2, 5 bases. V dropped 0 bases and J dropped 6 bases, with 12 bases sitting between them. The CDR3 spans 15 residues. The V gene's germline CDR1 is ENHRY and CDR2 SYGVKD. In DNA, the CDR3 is TGTGCCATCAGTGAGTCAGCTGCTAGCAGCAATGAGCAGTTCTTC. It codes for CAISESAASSNEQFF.

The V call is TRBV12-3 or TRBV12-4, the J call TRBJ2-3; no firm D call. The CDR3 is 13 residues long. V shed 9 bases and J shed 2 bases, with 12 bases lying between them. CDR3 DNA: TGTGCCAGTTCCGTCCCTTACACAGATACGCAGTATTTT. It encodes CASSVPYTDTQYF.

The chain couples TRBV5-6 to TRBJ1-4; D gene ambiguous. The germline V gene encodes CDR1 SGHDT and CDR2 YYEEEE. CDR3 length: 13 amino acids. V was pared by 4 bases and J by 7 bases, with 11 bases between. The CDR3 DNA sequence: TGTGCCAGCAGCCCCGGTGGTGCTGAAAAACTGTTTTTT. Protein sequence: CASSPGGAEKLFF.

The CDR3 reads CASSQVTGTVEAFF. CDR3 nucleotides: TGTGCCAGCAGCCAAGTCACCGGGACAGTTGAAGCTTTCTTT. J is TRBJ1-1 and V is TRBV3-1 (or the pseudogene TRBV3-2); 7 bases align to TRBD1. V was pared by 1 base and J by 7 bases, with 6 bases of the junction left unmatched. The CDR3 runs 14 residues. Germline CDR1 is LGHDT and CDR2 is YNNKEL (reference sequence).

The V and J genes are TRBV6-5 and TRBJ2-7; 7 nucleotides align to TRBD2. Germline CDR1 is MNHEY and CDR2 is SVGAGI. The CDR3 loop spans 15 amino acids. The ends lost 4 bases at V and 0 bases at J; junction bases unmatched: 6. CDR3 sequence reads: CASSFLADSSYEQYF. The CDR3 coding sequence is TGTGCCAGCAGTTTCCTAGCGGATAGCTCCTACGAGCAGTACTTC.

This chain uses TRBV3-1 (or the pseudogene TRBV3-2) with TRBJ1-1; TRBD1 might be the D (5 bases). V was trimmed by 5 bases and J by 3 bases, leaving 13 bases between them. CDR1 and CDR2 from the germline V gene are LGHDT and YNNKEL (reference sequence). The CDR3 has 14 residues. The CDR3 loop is CASSTSGGYTEAFF. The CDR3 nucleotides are TGTGCCAGCAGCACAAGCGGGGGATACACTGAAGCTTTCTTT.

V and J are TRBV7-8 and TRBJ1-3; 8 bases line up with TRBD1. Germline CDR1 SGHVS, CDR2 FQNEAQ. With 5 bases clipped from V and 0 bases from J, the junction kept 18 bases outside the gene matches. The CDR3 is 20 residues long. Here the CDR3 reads CASSAGRQGTGTSSGNTIYF. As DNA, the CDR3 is TGTGCCAGCAGCGCCGGACGACAGGGGACGGGTACCAGCTCTGGAAACACCATATATTTT.

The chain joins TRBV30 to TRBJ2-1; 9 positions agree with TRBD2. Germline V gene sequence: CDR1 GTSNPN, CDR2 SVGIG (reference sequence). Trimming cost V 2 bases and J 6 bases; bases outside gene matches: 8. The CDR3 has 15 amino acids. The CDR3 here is CAWSTRGRGFNEQFF. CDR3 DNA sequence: TGTGCCTGGAGTACACGCGGGAGGGGGTTCAATGAGCAGTTCTTC.

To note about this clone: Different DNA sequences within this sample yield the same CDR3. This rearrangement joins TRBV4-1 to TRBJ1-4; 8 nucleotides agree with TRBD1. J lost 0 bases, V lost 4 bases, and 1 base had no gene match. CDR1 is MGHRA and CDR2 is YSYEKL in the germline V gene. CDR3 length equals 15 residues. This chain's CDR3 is CASSLTGATNEKLFF. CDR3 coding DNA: TGCGCCAGCAGCCTGACAGGGGCAACTAATGAAAAACTGTTTTTT.

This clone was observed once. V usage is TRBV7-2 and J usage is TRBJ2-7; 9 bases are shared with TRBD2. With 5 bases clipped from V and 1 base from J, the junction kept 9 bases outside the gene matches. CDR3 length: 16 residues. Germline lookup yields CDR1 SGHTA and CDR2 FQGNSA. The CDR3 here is CASSRTSASRSYEQYF. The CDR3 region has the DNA TGTGCCAGCAGCCGGACTAGCGCGAGCCGTTCCTACGAGCAGTACTTC.

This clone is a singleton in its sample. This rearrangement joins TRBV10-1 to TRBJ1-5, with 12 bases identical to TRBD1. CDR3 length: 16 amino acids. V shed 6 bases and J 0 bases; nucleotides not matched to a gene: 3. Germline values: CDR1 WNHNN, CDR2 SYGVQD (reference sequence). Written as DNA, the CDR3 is TGCGCCAGCAGGGGACAGGGGGCCGATAGCAATCAGCCCCAGCATTTT. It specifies CASRGQGADSNQPQHF.

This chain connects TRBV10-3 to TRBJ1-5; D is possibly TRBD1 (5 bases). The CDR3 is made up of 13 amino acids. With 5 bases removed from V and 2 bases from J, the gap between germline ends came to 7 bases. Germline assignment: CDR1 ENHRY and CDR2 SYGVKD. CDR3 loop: CAISTGGNQPQHF. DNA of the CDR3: TGTGCCATCAGTACAGGTGGCAATCAGCCCCAGCATTTT.

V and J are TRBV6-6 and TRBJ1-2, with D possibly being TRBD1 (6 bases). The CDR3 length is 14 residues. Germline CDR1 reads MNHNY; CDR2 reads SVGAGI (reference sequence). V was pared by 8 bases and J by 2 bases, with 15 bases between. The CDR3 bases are TGTGCCAGCGGGGCCGGGACACCGAACTATGGCTACACCTTC. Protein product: CASGAGTPNYGYTF.

The CDR3 is CASSPGGAGALGELFF. The CDR3 bases are TGCGCCAGCAGCCCAGGGGGAGCGGGAGCTTTGGGGGAGCTGTTTTTT. V usage is TRBV4-1 and J usage is TRBJ2-2; weak D call: TRBD2 (8 bases). V was clipped by 4 bases and J by 8 bases, with 20 bases between them. This CDR3 comprises 16 residues. Looked up from germline, CDR1 is MGHRA and CDR2 is YSYEKL.

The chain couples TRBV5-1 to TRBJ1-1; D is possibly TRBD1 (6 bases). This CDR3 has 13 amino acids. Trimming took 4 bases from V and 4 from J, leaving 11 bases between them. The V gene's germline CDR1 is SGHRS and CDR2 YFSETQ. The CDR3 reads CASSQAGVTEAFF. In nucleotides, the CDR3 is TGCGCCAGCAGCCAAGCAGGGGTCACTGAAGCTTTCTTT.

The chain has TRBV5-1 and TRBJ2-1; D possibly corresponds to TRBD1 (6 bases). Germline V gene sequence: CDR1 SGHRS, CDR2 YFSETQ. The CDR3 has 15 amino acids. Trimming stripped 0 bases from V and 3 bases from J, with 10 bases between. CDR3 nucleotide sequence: TGCGCCAGCAGCTTGGCAGGGGCGGACTACAATGAGCAGTTCTTC. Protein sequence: CASSLAGADYNEQFF.

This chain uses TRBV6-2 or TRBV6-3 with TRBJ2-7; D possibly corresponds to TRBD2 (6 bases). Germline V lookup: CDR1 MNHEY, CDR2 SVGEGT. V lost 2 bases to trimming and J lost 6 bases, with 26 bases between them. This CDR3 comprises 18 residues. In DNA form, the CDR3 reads TGTGCCAGCAGTTACAACGTCCTCTTACTAGCAGGCCGGTCCGAGCAGTACTTC. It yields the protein CASSYNVLLLAGRSEQYF.

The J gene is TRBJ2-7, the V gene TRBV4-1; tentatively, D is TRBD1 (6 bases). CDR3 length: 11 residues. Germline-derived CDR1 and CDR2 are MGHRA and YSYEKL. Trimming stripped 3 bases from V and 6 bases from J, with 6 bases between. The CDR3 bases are TGCGCCAGCAGCCAGACAGGCGAGCAGTACTTC. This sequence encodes CASSQTGEQYF.

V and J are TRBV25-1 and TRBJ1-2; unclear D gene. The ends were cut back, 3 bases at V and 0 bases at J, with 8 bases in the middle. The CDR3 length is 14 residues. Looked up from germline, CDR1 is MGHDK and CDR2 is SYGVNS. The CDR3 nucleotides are TGTGCCAGCAGTGACCTTTCAGCTAACTATGGCTACACCTTC. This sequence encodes CASSDLSANYGYTF.